A single T cell receptor (beta chain) is shown here with its context. What it recognizes is unknown. A TCRbeta library incorporating unique molecular identifiers was prepared. MiXCR was run by TCRdb on the PCR reads, yielding one entry per CDR3 protein. This sample has over 150,000 distinct CDR3 sequences, with around 7% found just once. Germline V gene data show CDR1 as LNHDA and CDR2 as SQIVND (reference sequence). This CDR3 has 13 residues. V was trimmed by 5 bases and J by 4 bases, leaving 11 bases between them. These data belong to a study of T-cell reconstitution after alpha-beta-depleted transplantation in children. Overall study results and limits: T-cell numbers and diversity, one year after transplant, stemmed largely from T cells that were newly produced. Reports say that about two months after transplant, the alpha-beta T cells came out of several hundred graft clones that had expanded. It was surviving recipient T cells and thymic progenitors that gave some patients high TCRbeta diversity at day 60.

The input for sequencing was PBMCs, taken before TCRalphabeta/CD19-depleted stem cell transplant. The clonotype comes from a boy aged 2-15 years with acute lymphoblastic leukemia, due to receive a stem cell transplant. V and J are TRBV19 and TRBJ2-5, with D tentatively TRBD1 (6 bases). The CDR3 reads CASSSLTGETQYF. As DNA, the CDR3 is TGTGCCAGTAGTTCCTTGACAGGAGAGACCCAGTACTTC.